What follows is one T cell receptor (beta chain) and its context. Its antigen is undetermined. The data stem from a study of radiotherapy plus CTLA-4 blockade in lung cancer. Study-wide context: Among all patients, more than 15% showed objective responses, while roughly 31% had disease control. Study observations and caveats: Subsequent to radiotherapy plus ipilimumab, tumor-derived TCR clones underwent expansion in blood. Interferon-beta, together with early blood T cell clone dynamics, reportedly best predicted response.

Data came from immunoSEQ multiplex PCR; TCRdb stores just in-frame clones and leaves some out. The sample comprises about 46,000 clones, around 75% of which are singletons, and about 8.5% rests with the top ten. From germline, CDR1 is LGHNA and CDR2 YSLEER. This CDR3 region has 17 residues. V gave up 0 bases and J gave up 7 bases; unmatched junction bases: 6. The receptor's source is a human donor with non-small cell lung cancer who had a complete response to radiotherapy plus ipilimumab. V gene TRBV4-3 combines with J gene TRBJ2-2, with TRBD1 matching 12 bases. Sequencing was performed on peripheral blood, taken from a patient treated with radiotherapy plus ipilimumab. The CDR3 loop reads CASSQEGGQGAVGELFF. Written as DNA, the CDR3 is TGCGCCAGCAGCCAAGAGGGGGGACAGGGGGCTGTCGGGGAGCTGTTTTTT.